One T cell receptor beta chain is described in this entry. The sample belongs to a study of blood T cell repertoires in COVID-19. Study in general: The samples span acute and convalescent COVID-19 from the United States, Italy and Spain. PBMCs, B-cell-depleted T cells, or T cells provided the cDNA or gDNA that made up the material.

Researchers sorted participants into cohorts using their self-reported clinical history. In the authors' methods: Estimated nucleated cell counts came from reference gene primer amplification. Here immunoSEQ multiplex PCR was the method, and the copy in TCRdb shows in-frame clones only, minus some. For V, J and clone size, that table is used; D and trimming come from the DNA. The sample yields under 300,000 clones, approximately 91% seen once. This clonotype was sampled from a human donor in a cohort exposed to, infected with or recovered from COVID-19 (not recorded which). The donor label of this sample is uncertain. The sample comprised PBMCs or T cells enriched from blood (not recorded which).

The CDR3: CASSSGPTANTEAFF. The CDR3 DNA sequence: TGTGCCAGCAGCTCGGGTCCGACAGCGAACACTGAAGCTTTCTTT. This chain connects TRBV7-9 to TRBJ1-1; TRBD1 is a possible D gene (5 bases). V was cut by 4 bases and J by 1 base, with 13 bases left in between. From germline, CDR1 is SEHNR and CDR2 FQNEAQ (reference sequence). The length of the CDR3 is 15 residues.